A selection of T cell receptor beta chains follows, all from one sample in a study of OX40 agonist ivuxolimab in advanced cancers. TCRdb keeps only in-frame clones here, not all; method: immunoSEQ multiplex PCR. In the table there are 16,000 or so clones, 75% to 90% of which are singletons. The input for sequencing was CD4+ or CD8+ T cells sorted from blood, taken in a trial of the OX40 agonist ivuxolimab. The receptors come from an adult with an advanced solid tumor such as melanoma, head and neck, liver or kidney cancer. Each CDR3 is given with its conserved first and last residue. Each record gives: D gene, clone size, V gene, J gene, CDR3 DNA, CDR3 protein. The D gene is left open where the match is weak. Size values are once, few and many counts, or a class for expanded clones, and some rows have none.

TRBD1	-	TRBV30	TRBJ2-1	TGTGCCCATCGATCTGGGGGACAGGGGACCAGAGGGTTCTTC	CAHRSGGQGTRGFF
-	-	TRBV2	TRBJ2-6	TGTGCCAGCAGACCCGGACAGAGCGGGGCCAACGTCCTGACTTTC	CASRPGQSGANVLTF
-	-	TRBV7-9	TRBJ2-1	TGTGCCAGCAGCCGATTTTCAGGGACCGTTTACAATGAGCAGTTCTTC	CASSRFSGTVYNEQFF
-	-	TRBV14	TRBJ2-2	TGTGCCAGCAGGGGGGCGGGGGCCCAGAACACCGGGGAGCTGTTTTTT	CASRGAGAQNTGELFF
-	few	TRBV29-1	TRBJ2-7	TGCAGCGTTGTAGCGGATTACGAGCAGTACTTC	CSVVADYEQYF
TRBD1	-	TRBV10-3	TRBJ2-1	TGTGCCATCAGTGGCGGGACAGGGGAGAGAAGTGAGCAGTTCTTC	CAISGGTGERSEQFF
TRBD2	-	TRBV28	TRBJ2-5	TGTGCCAGCAGTTTAGGGACTAGCGGGAGGGAGACCCAGTACTTC	CASSLGTSGRETQYF
-	-	TRBV6-6	TRBJ1-6	TGTGCCAGCAGACAGGAGCGCTATAATTCACCCCTCCACTTT	CASRQERYNSPLHF
-	-	TRBV4-3	TRBJ1-1	TGCGCCAGCAGCCAAGAACGGGCGAGCACTGAAGCTTTCTTT	CASSQERASTEAFF
-	-	TRBV27	TRBJ1-6	TGTGCCAGCAGTTTATTTGCAGGCACCTATAATTCACCCCTCCACTTT	CASSLFAGTYNSPLHF
TRBD2	-	TRBV30	TRBJ2-7	TGTGCCTGGAGTCCCGGACTAGCGGGGGGCGAGCAGTACTTC	CAWSPGLAGGEQYF
-	-	TRBV6-5	TRBJ1-1	TGTGCCAGCACTAAATCGTCGGGGAACACTGAAGCTTTCTTT	CASTKSSGNTEAFF
-	-	TRBV5-4	TRBJ2-1	TGTGCCAGCAGCTTGGGAACAGGGCTATACAATGAGCAGTTCTTC	CASSLGTGLYNEQFF
TRBD1	-	TRBV30	TRBJ1-2	TGTGCCTGGAGTGACCACCCGGACAGGGCGGGTGGCTACACCTTC	CAWSDHPDRAGGYTF
-	-	TRBV6-5	TRBJ1-2	TGTGCCAGCAGTTACCAGGGTTCTGGCTACACCTTC	CASSYQGSGYTF